This TCR beta chain was retrieved from a study of Graves' ophthalmopathy and Graves' hyperthyroidism. The CDR3 runs 14 residues. Germline lookup yields CDR1 MNHEY and CDR2 SVGAGI. V gave up 2 bases and J gave up 12 bases; unmatched junction bases: 12. This clonotype was counted ten times or more. RNA transcripts provided the template for amplifying TCR beta CDR3 regions. RT-PCR in the first round used HTBI primers; a second-round multiplex PCR followed. Each CDR3 protein gets one entry after TCRdb re-called the multiplex PCR reads with MiXCR. Of a few hundred thousand distinct CDR3 sequences listed, about a sixth are singletons.

The sample comprised peripheral blood. This rearrangement joins TRBV6-5 to TRBJ2-7, with 8 bases lining up with TRBD2. The clonotype was recovered from a woman younger than 30 with Graves' ophthalmopathy. The CDR3 protein is CASSYHGLAGPGYF. Here the CDR3 DNA reads TGTGCCAGCAGTTACCATGGGCTAGCGGGCCCCGGGTACTTC.